Here is one T cell receptor beta chain with its context. The antigen it recognizes is unknown. The input lacks base qualities; no much larger clone sits a single base away. Patients with autoimmune disease history or receiving systemic immunosuppression were excluded from the trial. In every dose cohort, peripheral blood was drawn for TCR sequencing at baseline, cycle 4 day 1, and cycle 7 day 1. Samples were obtained from an open-label, multicenter, first-in-human phase I dose-escalation trial of ivuxolimab. Adults with locally advanced or metastatic head and neck squamous cell, hepatocellular, melanoma or renal cell carcinoma were enrolled in the trial. Before TCR sequencing, CD4+ T cells and CD8+ T cells were sorted from peripheral blood as separate populations. The sample comes from a study of OX40 agonist ivuxolimab in advanced cancers. In the study overall: Ivuxolimab, which targeted the costimulatory receptor OX40 (CD134), was an agonistic, fully human IgG2 monoclonal antibody. Intravenous ivuxolimab was administered to patients every 2 weeks at six dose levels: 0.01, 0.1, 0.3, 1.5, 3 and 10 mg/kg. Among the 50 to 55 dose-escalation patients, about 19 had hepatocellular carcinoma, some 15 melanoma, 9 renal cell carcinoma and 9 head and neck cancer. In the dose-escalation cohort, approximately 82% of patients were male, and the mean age was 60 years with a range of about 20 to 79. Patients were allowed to have had prior anti-PD-1, anti-PD-L1 or anti-CTLA-4 therapy, and roughly 40% of the dose-escalation patients had been treated with checkpoint inhibitors. Partial responses occurred in three dose-escalation patients: two with cutaneous melanoma and one with hepatocellular carcinoma. Peripheral TCRbeta sequencing aimed to test whether ivuxolimab altered TCR sequence diversity and caused clonal T-cell expansion. The paper reports the monotherapy dose-escalation portion (N of about 47 patients) of the phase I ivuxolimab trial. What the research found in general, with its limitations: The antigen specificity of the peripheral T cells that underwent clonal expansion was not determined. After ivuxolimab, CD8+ T cells had more expanded clones than CD4+ T cells on average. At doses from 0.1 to 3.0 mg/kg, clonal expansion was seen in both CD4+ and CD8+ blood T cells between baseline and week 6. Low levels of normalized T-cell clonal expansion were also seen in some patients who did not respond. In partial responders in the 0.1-3.0 mg/kg groups, normalized peripheral clonal expansion was found to be among the lowest, especially among CD8+ T cells.

From the cysteine up to the phenylalanine, the CDR3 has a length of 11 residues. The kept DNA is CDR3 alone, 33 bases in frame from the first base. V is cut by 1 base and J by 13 bases, and the space between the germline ends is 13 bases. The germline V gene (reference sequence) supplies CDR1 GTSNPN and CDR2 SVGIG. Genomic DNA was isolated from the sorted cells so that the TCRbeta CDR3 region could be sequenced. TCRbeta CDR3 regions were sequenced using the immunoSEQ Assay. Here the immuneACCESS table is served through TCRdb, limited to in-frame sequences with V and J called. Missing clones are a known gap in these copies; in checked studies unresolved V genes cover under half, and the rest lacks a known reason. The sample yields under 20,000 clones; about 80% were counted once. The ten largest clones take up 20% to 25% of the sample.

The sequence links TRBV30 to TRBJ1-2; the D gene is possibly TRBD1, with 6 bases matching. This receptor was identified in an adult with an advanced solid tumor such as melanoma, head and neck, liver or kidney cancer. Sequences were derived from CD4+ or CD8+ T cells sorted from blood, sampled in a trial of the OX40 agonist ivuxolimab. The nucleotide sequence reads TGTGCCTGGAGTGAGGGTAGGGGGAGCACCTTC. Protein translation: CAWSEGRGSTF.